A single sample gave rise to the 16 T cell receptor beta chains below, sequenced in a study of T cells in tuberculosis. Sequencing used immunoSEQ multiplex PCR; TCRdb keeps in-frame clones, though not all of them. The profile shows nearly 35,000 clones, 91% of them singletons. Sample: PBMCs. The receptors stem from a donor aged 5-35 years with latent tuberculosis or without tuberculosis infection.

This chain links TRBV18 with TRBJ2-7; 9 bases are a match to TRBD1. Germline V gene lookup returns CDR1 KGHSH and CDR2 LQKENI. The CDR3 has 16 residues. The V gene end was trimmed by 2 bases and the J gene end by 0 bases; junction bases not matched to a gene: 5. CDR3 in amino acids: CASSPGSGQGSYEQYF. CDR3 sequence (DNA): TGTGCCAGCTCACCAGGTTCGGGACAGGGCTCCTACGAGCAGTACTTC.

This sequence joins TRBV7-2 and TRBJ2-2; TRBD2 agrees at 7 bases. This CDR3 spans 17 amino acids. The V segment lost 5 bases and the J segment 6 bases; nucleotides outside the gene matches: 15. Germline CDR1 is SGHTA and CDR2 is FQGNSA. CDR3 DNA sequence: TGTGCCAGCAGCCTAATAGTCTGGCTAGCGGAAGCCGGGGAGCTGTTTTTT. It codes for CASSLIVWLAEAGELFF.

This clone was found once. The V gene is TRBV7-9, the J gene TRBJ1-2, with D possibly TRBD1 on 5 matching bases. Germline V gene data show CDR1 as SEHNR and CDR2 as FQNEAQ (reference sequence). The length of the CDR3 is 14 residues. Trimming took off 5 bases at V and 8 bases at J, with 18 bases between the two ends. CDR3 region: CASSGGGNGKGYTF. DNA of the CDR3: TGTGCCAGCAGCGGCGGGGGGAATGGAAAGGGCTACACCTTC. Based on the CDR3 plus reference TRBV7-9 and TRBJ1-2, the full variable domain is DTGVSQNPRHKITKRGQNVTFRCDPISEHNRLYWYRQTLGQGPEFLTYFQNEAQLEKSRLLSDRFSAERPKGSFSTLEIQRTEQGDSAMYLCASSGGGNGKGYTFGSGTRLTVV.

This clone was seen only once. The chain has TRBV28 and TRBJ2-6, with 7 bases fitting TRBD2. The CDR3 contains 14 residues. Unmatched junction bases numbered 10, after V lost 2 bases and J lost 15 bases. Germline V lookup: CDR1 MDHEN, CDR2 SYDVKM. The CDR3, as DNA: TGTGCCAGCAGTTTAGGCGGGAGAGCGGACAACCTGACTTTC. It translates to CASSLGGRADNLTF.

This clone came up once. The rearrangement joins TRBV13 to TRBJ2-7; D might be TRBD2 (5 bases). The V gene's germline CDR1 is PRHDT and CDR2 FYEKMQ (reference sequence). Deletions cut 10 bases from V and 7 bases from J, with 17 bases between. This CDR3 has 12 amino acids. CDR3 sequence reads: CATTSGSGEQYF. As DNA, the CDR3 is TGTGCCACCACCTCGGGGTCGGGAGAGCAGTACTTC.

This chain links TRBV27 with TRBJ2-4; the D gene is possibly TRBD2 (5 bases). CDR1 and CDR2 from the germline V gene are MNHEY and SMNVEV (reference sequence). The V end lost 0 bases, the J end lost 3 bases, and 6 bases lay between the germline ends. The CDR3 length is 14 residues. CDR3 residues: CASSLSGVKNIQYF. The DNA of the CDR3 is TGTGCCAGCAGTTTATCCGGGGTCAAAAACATTCAGTACTTC.

This sequence joins TRBV5-1 and TRBJ2-3; a weak D match, TRBD1 (6 bases). Germline V gene sequence: CDR1 SGHRS, CDR2 YFSETQ. V lost 4 bases, J lost 5 bases, and 14 bases lay in between. The CDR3 has 14 amino acids. The CDR3 sequence: CASSPRLRGDTQYF. The CDR3 DNA follows: TGCGCCAGCAGCCCCCGACTCAGGGGAGATACGCAGTATTTT. Variable domain in full (rest from reference TRBV5-1 and TRBJ2-3): KAGVTQTPRYLIKTRGQQVTLSCSPISGHRSVSWYQQTPGQGLQFLFEYFSETQRNKGNFPGRFSGRQFSNSRSEMNVSTLELGDSALYLCASSPRLRGDTQYFGPGTRLTVL.

This clone was detected only a few times. The V gene is TRBV27, the J gene TRBJ1-2; TRBD1 agrees at 9 bases. This CDR3 comprises 16 residues. V lost 6 bases, J lost 5 bases, and 13 bases stayed unmatched. Germline V gives CDR1 MNHEY, CDR2 SMNVEV (reference sequence). The CDR3 DNA reads TGTGCCAGCAGAAATACAGGGGGCCCTGGAGCGTATGGCTACACCTTC. Encoded protein: CASRNTGGPGAYGYTF.

The chain employs TRBV18 and TRBJ1-4; maybe TRBD1 (6 bases). V was clipped by 3 bases and J by 4 bases, with 12 bases between them. Germline lookup yields CDR1 KGHSH and CDR2 LQKENI. This CDR3 is 15 amino acids long. CDR3 protein: CASSPQGLDNEKLFF. The CDR3 region has the DNA TGTGCCAGCTCACCGCAGGGGCTTGATAATGAAAAACTGTTTTTT. The full variable domain, with the rest looked up from reference TRBV18 and TRBJ1-4, is NAGVMQNPRHLVRRRGQEARLRCSPMKGHSHVYWYRQLPEEGLKFMVYLQKENIIDESGMPKERFSAEFPKEGPSILRIQQVVRGDSAAYFCASSPQGLDNEKLFFGSGTQLSVL.

V gene TRBV27 combines with J gene TRBJ2-1, with D perhaps TRBD1 (6 bases). V lost 6 bases, J lost 4 bases, and 10 bases lay in between. CDR1 is MNHEY and CDR2 is SMNVEV in the germline V gene (reference sequence). This CDR3 comprises 13 residues. The CDR3 reads CASREQGYNEQFF. For the CDR3, the DNA is TGTGCCAGCAGGGAACAGGGTTACAATGAGCAGTTCTTC.

The chain uses TRBV5-1 and TRBJ2-5; no definite D call. Germline assignment: CDR1 SGHRS and CDR2 YFSETQ. The CDR3 has 13 amino acids. The V end lost 9 bases, the J end lost 2 bases, and 14 bases lay between the germline ends. The CDR3 nucleotides are TGCGCCACCCAAAACAGTTTTCAAGAGACCCAGTACTTC. It encodes CATQNSFQETQYF. The full variable domain, with the rest looked up from reference TRBV5-1 and TRBJ2-5, is KAGVTQTPRYLIKTRGQQVTLSCSPISGHRSVSWYQQTPGQGLQFLFEYFSETQRNKGNFPGRFSGRQFSNSRSEMNVSTLELGDSALYLCATQNSFQETQYFGPGTRLLVL.

V and J are TRBV7-9 and TRBJ2-1; TRBD2 agrees at 12 bases. Trimming took 5 bases from V and 8 from J; bases not matched to a gene: 10. This CDR3 comprises 16 residues. Per the germline V gene, CDR1 is SEHNR and CDR2 is FQNEAQ (reference sequence). CDR3 amino acids: CASSPTSGRFRYEQFF. DNA for the CDR3: TGTGCCAGCAGCCCGACTAGCGGGAGATTTCGGTATGAGCAGTTCTTC.

A single count supports this clone. The chain carries TRBV28 and TRBJ2-5; perhaps TRBD1 as D (7 bases). Germline V gives CDR1 MDHEN, CDR2 SYDVKM. The CDR3 is made up of 17 amino acids. V was shortened by 5 bases and J by 5 bases, with 24 bases between the two germline ends. The chain's CDR3 is CASSLPTGRSREETQYF. The CDR3 nucleotides read TGTGCCAGCAGTCTCCCGACAGGGAGGAGTAGGGAGGAGACCCAGTACTTC.

The chain links TRBV6-5 to TRBJ2-7; D is uncertain. V gave up 5 bases and J gave up 5 bases, with 7 bases separating them. The CDR3 has 11 residues. CDR1 is MNHEY, CDR2 SVGAGI, per germline. CDR3: CASSLADEQYF. The CDR3 bases are TGTGCCAGCAGTCTCGCGGACGAGCAGTACTTC.

This clone showed up just once. J is TRBJ1-1 and V is TRBV5-1, with a tentative D call TRBD1 (5 bases). Trimming shortened V by 0 bases and J by 3 bases, and 12 bases separated the two germline ends. Germline values: CDR1 SGHRS, CDR2 YFSETQ. The CDR3 loop spans 15 amino acids. The DNA of the CDR3 is TGCGCCAGCAGCTTGGCACCCGGGGGGGACACTGAAGCTTTCTTT. Translated: CASSLAPGGDTEAFF.

This clone was seen a single time. This chain uses TRBV30 with TRBJ1-1; 9 nucleotides align to TRBD1. Germline V gene lookup returns CDR1 GTSNPN and CDR2 SVGIG (reference sequence). This CDR3 has 12 amino acids. The junction had 6 bases not matched to a gene; V was cut back by 8 bases and J by 5 bases. CDR3 bases: TGTGCCCGCATACAGGGGGCAACTGAAGCTTTCTTT. Protein: CARIQGATEAFF.